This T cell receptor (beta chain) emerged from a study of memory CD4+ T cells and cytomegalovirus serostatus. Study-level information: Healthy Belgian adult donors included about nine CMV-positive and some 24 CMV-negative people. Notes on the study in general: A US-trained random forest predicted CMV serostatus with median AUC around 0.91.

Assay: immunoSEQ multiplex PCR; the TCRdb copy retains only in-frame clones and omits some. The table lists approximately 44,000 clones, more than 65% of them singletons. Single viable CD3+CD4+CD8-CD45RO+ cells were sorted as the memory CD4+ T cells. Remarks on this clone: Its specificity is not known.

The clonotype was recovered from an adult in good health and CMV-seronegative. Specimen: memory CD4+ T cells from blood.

CDR3 sequence: CAALQGSNTEAFF. In DNA form, the CDR3 reads TGTGCCGCCTTACAGGGATCGAACACTGAAGCTTTCTTT. The genes are TRBV30 and TRBJ1-1; D possibly corresponds to TRBD1 (6 bases). This CDR3 contains 13 residues. Deletions cut 8 bases from V and 1 base from J, with 14 bases between. CDR1 and CDR2 (germline): GTSNPN, SVGIG (reference sequence).